The 21 T cell receptor beta chains below all came from one sample that was sequenced in a study of blood T cells in healthy people across ages. Through a sample-barcoded 5' primer and a J-beta primer mix, a second PCR was run for roughly 6 to 11 cycles. TCRdb itself ran the 5' RACE reads through MiXCR, one entry per CDR3 protein. The sample lists about 580,000 distinct CDR3 sequences; less than 60% were seen once. The specimen was blood. These receptors came from a man aged 80 or over in good health.

The gene calls are TRBV20-1 and TRBJ2-3; 11 nucleotides align to TRBD2. In germline, CDR1 is DFQATT, CDR2 SNEGSKA (reference sequence). V was clipped by 5 bases and J by 4 bases; unmatched bases: 5. The CDR3 has 14 amino acids. CDR3 bases: TGCAGTGCTTTGACTAGCGGGAAGGCAGATACGCAGTATTTT. Protein: CSALTSGKADTQYF.

This clonotype was counted between two and nine times. The genes are TRBV9 and TRBJ2-3; D is ambiguous. Trimming shortened V by 3 bases and J by 0 bases, and 14 bases separated the two germline ends. From germline, CDR1 is SGDLS and CDR2 YYNGEE. The CDR3 sequence is 16 residues long. CDR3 nucleotides: TGTGCCAGCAGCGCCTTTCACCCAACTAGCACAGATACGCAGTATTTT. Its translation is CASSAFHPTSTDTQYF.

The chain links TRBV20-1 to TRBJ1-4; TRBD1 is a possible D gene (5 bases). Germline CDR1 is DFQATT and CDR2 is SNEGSKA (reference sequence). The V end lost 7 bases, the J end lost 12 bases, and 21 bases lay between the germline ends. This CDR3 has 13 amino acids. CDR3 sequence: CSVKGPGLLELFF. CDR3 DNA: TGCAGTGTTAAGGGGCCCGGTCTTTTGGAACTGTTTTTT.

Comments on this clonotype: One end of the junction does not line up with germline, which may come from a read error. The V gene is TRBV7-9, the J gene TRBJ2-2, with a possible D match to TRBD2 (6 bases). CDR1 SEHNR and CDR2 FQNEAQ come from the germline V gene (reference sequence). The length of the CDR3 is 15 residues. The CDR3 loop is CAGSSGTPDTGELFF. The CDR3 DNA is TGTGCCGGCAGCTCCGGGACTCCAGACACCGGGGAGCTGTTTTTT.

This clonotype has at least ten counts. This sequence joins TRBV6-5 and TRBJ2-7, with D tentatively TRBD1 (6 bases). This CDR3 comprises 13 residues. Germline CDR1 reads MNHEY; CDR2 reads SVGAGI. V lost 6 bases and J lost 2, with 11 bases in between. The CDR3 coding sequence is TGTGCCAGCAGGCCCACAGGGACCTACGAGCAGTACTTC. The encoded protein is CASRPTGTYEQYF.

This chain connects TRBV6-5 to TRBJ1-4; D unclear. The V end lost 0 bases, the J end lost 6 bases, and 11 bases lay between the germline ends. The germline V gene has CDR1 MNHEY and CDR2 SVGAGI. This CDR3 has 15 residues. In DNA, the CDR3 is TGTGCCAGCAGTTACTCCCCTAACTACGATGAAAAACTGTTTTTT. It specifies CASSYSPNYDEKLFF.

This chain links TRBV7-2 with TRBJ1-2; D call uncertain. V was trimmed by 3 bases and J by 5 bases, leaving 16 bases between them. The CDR3 loop spans 15 amino acids. Per germline, CDR1 SGHTA and CDR2 FQGNSA. CDR3 DNA sequence: TGTGCCAGCAGCTTCGGCACAGCGAAGGTTTATGGCTACACCTTC. Translating gives CASSFGTAKVYGYTF.

This clonotype was detected ten times or more. This chain connects TRBV6-5 to TRBJ2-2; no clear D. Deletions cut 0 bases from V and 1 base from J, with 6 bases between. The CDR3 sequence is 15 residues long. Germline V gene sequence: CDR1 MNHEY, CDR2 SVGAGI. CDR3 region: CASSYSNGNTGELFF. The DNA of the CDR3 is TGTGCCAGCAGTTACTCGAACGGGAACACCGGGGAGCTGTTTTTT.

The V and J genes are TRBV3-1 and TRBJ1-5; TRBD1 matches at 8 bases. V was clipped by 3 bases and J by 7 bases; unmatched bases: 8. Looked up from germline, CDR1 is LGHDT and CDR2 is YNNKEL (reference sequence). The CDR3 has 15 residues. The CDR3, as DNA: TGTGCCAGCAGCCACGCGACAGGGGAGGGACAGCCCCAGCATTTT. Translating it yields CASSHATGEGQPQHF.

This clonotype was observed a handful of times. V usage is TRBV6-1 and J usage is TRBJ2-1, with 7 positions matching TRBD2. The CDR3 loop spans 14 amino acids. The junction had 9 bases not matched to a gene; V was cut back by 8 bases and J by 5 bases. The germline CDR1 and CDR2 sequences are MNHNS and SASEGT. The CDR3 protein is CASGGVAGNNEQFF. Here the CDR3 DNA reads TGTGCCAGCGGGGGGGTAGCGGGCAACAATGAGCAGTTCTTC.

This clonotype was counted between two and nine times. The V and J genes are TRBV7-9 and TRBJ1-2; D remains ambiguous. V lost 6 bases, J lost 4 bases, and 12 bases lay in between. Germline V gives CDR1 SEHNR, CDR2 FQNEAQ (reference sequence). CDR3 length: 13 amino acids. CDR3 residues: CASSGEAAYGYTF. The CDR3 nucleotides are TGTGCCAGCAGTGGGGAGGCAGCCTATGGCTACACCTTC.

The chain couples TRBV7-2 to TRBJ2-7; D unclear. The germline CDR1 and CDR2 sequences are SGHTA and FQGNSA. This CDR3 region has 15 residues. V was shortened by 1 base and J by 0 bases, with 10 bases between the two germline ends. The CDR3 sequence: CASSLDRSPSYEQYF. The DNA for the CDR3 is TGTGCCAGCAGCTTAGACAGAAGCCCCTCCTACGAGCAGTACTTC.

Of note for this clonotype: An end of the junction differs from the germline gene, which may be a read error. The gene calls are TRBV7-9 and TRBJ2-1; TRBD1 aligns across 7 bases. The CDR3 is 12 residues long. The germline V gene has CDR1 SEHNR and CDR2 FQNEAQ (reference sequence). Here the CDR3 DNA reads TGTACCAGCAGCCGGGACAGCTACGAGCAGTTCTTC. Translation: CTSSRDSYEQFF.

The chain uses TRBV6-2 or TRBV6-3 and TRBJ2-3, with 7 nucleotides matching TRBD1. Germline V gives CDR1 MNHEY, CDR2 SVGEGT. The CDR3 loop spans 12 amino acids. The V segment lost 4 bases and the J segment 9 bases; nucleotides outside the gene matches: 4. CDR3 sequence: CASSWDRGTQYF. CDR3 nucleotides: TGTGCCAGCAGTTGGGACAGAGGGACGCAGTATTTT.

This clonotype was counted between two and nine times. V gene TRBV7-2 combines with J gene TRBJ2-3; 15 bases map to TRBD2. The CDR3 length is 16 residues. Trimming cost V 5 bases and J 8 bases; bases outside gene matches: 8. The germline V gene encodes CDR1 SGHTA and CDR2 FQGNSA. The CDR3, as DNA: TGTGCCAGCAGCCCCCGGACTAGCGGGAGGGCCGGTACGCAGTATTTT. Its protein product is CASSPRTSGRAGTQYF.

A word on this clonotype: The junction departs from germline at one end; a sequencing error may be responsible. This chain uses TRBV27 with TRBJ2-1; unclear D gene. The CDR3 length is 14 residues. CDR1 is MNHEY and CDR2 is SMNVEV in the germline V gene (reference sequence). CDR3 in amino acids: CASNLFGSYNEQFF. The CDR3 coding sequence is TGTGCCAGCAATTTATTTGGCTCCTACAATGAGCAGTTCTTC.

The chain has TRBV20-1 and TRBJ2-5; D is undetermined. The germline gives CDR1 DFQATT, CDR2 SNEGSKA (reference sequence). The CDR3 runs 12 residues. Deletions cut 6 bases from V and 1 base from J, with 9 bases between. Written as DNA, the CDR3 is TGCAGTGCCCGTGGGGTCCAAGAGACCCAGTACTTC. It is translated as CSARGVQETQYF.

This clonotype was observed at least ten times. CDR3 DNA sequence: TGTGCCAGCAGTTACTCGAAGTTTCCCGTCTTCAATCAGCCCCAGCATTTT. Translating it yields CASSYSKFPVFNQPQHF. The chain is built from TRBV6-6 and TRBJ1-5, with unresolved D. V lost 0 bases to trimming and J lost 3 bases, with 15 bases between them. Germline values: CDR1 MNHNY, CDR2 SVGAGI (reference sequence). This CDR3 comprises 17 residues.

In its sample, this clonotype was seen a few times. The chain uses TRBV27 and TRBJ2-5; D perhaps matches TRBD2 (5 bases). The CDR3 has 13 amino acids. The V end was cut by 2 bases, the J end by 7 bases, with 11 bases between. CDR1 and CDR2 from the germline V gene are MNHEY and SMNVEV (reference sequence). The CDR3 here is CASSLGGLGTQYF. In nucleotides, the CDR3 is TGTGCCAGCAGTTTAGGAGGTCTCGGGACCCAGTACTTC.

In this sample, this clonotype turned up once. The rearrangement links TRBV28 to TRBJ2-1; TRBD2 matches at 7 bases. This CDR3 comprises 15 residues. The germline V gene encodes CDR1 MDHEN and CDR2 SYDVKM. The junction had 7 bases not matched to a gene; V was cut back by 3 bases and J by 5 bases. The CDR3 DNA reads as TGTGCCAGCAGTTTGACTGGGAGGGCTAACAATGAGCAGTTCTTC. As protein: CASSLTGRANNEQFF.

CDR3 residues: CASSSHGRAGGYEQYF. CDR3 nucleotides: TGTGCCAGCAGTTCTCACGGGCGGGCAGGGGGGTACGAGCAGTACTTC. The chain couples TRBV6-5 to TRBJ2-7; D possibly corresponds to TRBD1 (7 bases). Germline CDR1 reads MNHEY; CDR2 reads SVGAGI. The CDR3 length is 16 residues. V was trimmed by 4 bases and J by 4 bases, leaving 20 bases between them.